This note documents a single T cell receptor beta chain sequence. Antigen: not known. Libraries were prepared by immunoSEQ multiplex PCR; TCRdb keeps only in-frame clonotypes and omits some of them. The table records about 2.1 million clones, just over 90% of them present only once. These data are taken from a study of shared clonotypes between healthy human individuals. V shed 2 bases and J shed 4 bases, with 9 bases lying between them. Germline CDR1 reads MNHEY; CDR2 reads SMNVEV (reference sequence). The CDR3 spans 13 residues. Overall study findings and caveats: Depth of sequencing was expected to influence donor clonotype sharing. Some naive CD4 clonotypes, around 5%, turned up in common across several donors.

CD8 cells classed as naive were CD45RO-negative and positively selected for CCR7, excluding terminally differentiated effector memory CD45RA+ cells. What was sequenced was naive CD8+ T cells from PBMCs. The chain combines TRBV27 with TRBJ2-7; D call uncertain. The receptor was derived from a man younger than 35 in good health. Some clones in this sample may be carry-over from other donors' samples. The CDR3 loop is CASSLVMSYEQYF. The CDR3 region has the DNA TGTGCCAGCAGTTTAGTTATGTCTTACGAGCAGTACTTC.